This passage covers 23 T cell receptor beta chains from one sample sequenced in a study of cytomegalovirus exposure and HLA in healthy donors. The table came from immunoSEQ multiplex PCR; TCRdb's copy has only in-frame clones and leaves some out. The data show about 400,000 clones, around 86% seen once. The sample was PBMCs. These TCRs come from a woman younger than 35 in good health and CMV-seronegative.

This clone was recorded once. The chain employs TRBV7-7 and TRBJ2-2, with 7 bases aligning to TRBD1. The CDR3 extends over 13 amino acids. Germline CDR1 is SSHAT and CDR2 is FNYEAQ (reference sequence). Losses at the gene ends were 4 bases for V and 14 bases for J; bases not matched to a gene: 10. In DNA form, the CDR3 reads TGTGCCAGCAGCTGGGATCGACAGGGCCAACTGTTTTTT. It codes for CASSWDRQGQLFF.

The rearrangement links TRBV14 to TRBJ2-7, with TRBD2 matching over 11 bases. In germline, CDR1 is SGHDN, CDR2 FVKESK. V gave up 3 bases and J gave up 5 bases; unmatched junction bases: 6. The CDR3 consists of 15 residues. This CDR3 is CASSQRLAGPDEQYF. CDR3 nucleotides: TGTGCCAGCAGCCAGAGACTAGCGGGGCCAGACGAGCAGTACTTC.

The chain links TRBV2 to TRBJ2-7; 7 bases agree with TRBD2. Trimming took 6 bases from V and 3 from J; bases not matched to a gene: 11. This CDR3 contains 15 residues. The germline CDR1 and CDR2 sequences are SNHLY and FYNNEI. The CDR3 loop reads CASSPGLRLGYEQYF. The CDR3 nucleotides are TGTGCCAGCAGCCCGGGACTAAGACTAGGCTACGAGCAGTACTTC.

The chain links TRBV6-1 to TRBJ2-2, with TRBD1 matching over 7 bases. Germline values: CDR1 MNHNS, CDR2 SASEGT. The CDR3 loop spans 14 amino acids. Trimming took 10 bases from V and 0 from J; bases not matched to a gene: 5. The CDR3 here is CATSGQPNTGELFF. The DNA for the CDR3 is TGTGCCACCTCGGGACAGCCGAACACCGGGGAGCTGTTTTTT.

The genes are TRBV25-1 and TRBJ2-1; 8 bases fit TRBD1. J lost 7 bases, V lost 7 bases, and 9 bases had no gene match. Germline V CDR1 and CDR2: MGHDK, SYGVNS. This CDR3 comprises 14 residues. CDR3 nucleotides: TGTGCCAGCATTGGACAGGGAGTAAGAAATGAGCAGTTCTTC. This codes for CASIGQGVRNEQFF.

This clone was seen once. The rearrangement uses TRBV9 and TRBJ2-2; TRBD2 might be the D (5 bases). This CDR3 has 15 amino acids. V dropped 5 bases and J dropped 4 bases, with 15 bases sitting between them. CDR1 and CDR2 (germline): SGDLS, YYNGEE. The CDR3: CASSEASIGTGELFF. As DNA, the CDR3 is TGTGCCAGCAGTGAGGCTAGCATCGGCACCGGGGAGCTGTTTTTT.

V and J are TRBV11-2 and TRBJ1-2; no reliable D call. V lost 5 bases and J 0 bases, leaving 13 bases between the germline ends. The CDR3 consists of 15 residues. Germline lookup yields CDR1 SGHAT and CDR2 FQNNGV. Written as DNA, the CDR3 is TGTGCCAGCAGCCCCCCGCTATATACTAACTATGGCTACACCTTC. Its protein product is CASSPPLYTNYGYTF.

This clone was seen a handful of times. The chain couples TRBV30 to TRBJ1-1; TRBD1 might be the D (6 bases). The V gene's germline CDR1 is GTSNPN and CDR2 SVGIG (reference sequence). This CDR3 has 14 residues. Between the trimmed V and J ends, which lost 6 bases and 0 bases, there was a span of 14 bases. DNA for the CDR3: TGTGCCTGCCAAGACGGACAGTTGAACACTGAAGCTTTCTTT. This sequence encodes CACQDGQLNTEAFF.

The chain recombines TRBV7-9 with TRBJ2-7; 10 bases agree with TRBD2. With 2 bases clipped from V and 6 bases from J, the junction kept 13 bases outside the gene matches. CDR1 is SEHNR, CDR2 FQNEAQ, per germline (reference sequence). This CDR3 has 17 residues. The CDR3 reads CASSLPRGEAGGTEQYF. The CDR3 DNA is TGTGCCAGCAGCTTACCCCGCGGGGAAGCGGGAGGGACCGAGCAGTACTTC.

The chain recombines TRBV5-4 with TRBJ2-7; 7 bases line up with TRBD1. The CDR3 contains 15 residues. The J segment lost 0 bases and the V segment lost 3 bases, leaving 6 bases of the junction unmatched. CDR1 is SGHNT and CDR2 is YYREEE in the germline V gene (reference sequence). CDR3 DNA sequence: TGTGCCAGCAGCTCCCCGGGACAGAGCTCCTACGAGCAGTACTTC. Translation: CASSSPGQSSYEQYF.

V is TRBV27 and J is TRBJ2-7; 7 positions match TRBD1. The CDR3 is 14 residues long. From germline, CDR1 is MNHEY and CDR2 SMNVEV (reference sequence). V shed 7 bases and J 7 bases; nucleotides not matched to a gene: 13. The CDR3 DNA follows: TGTGCCAGCATTGAAAGGGGGCGGGTGGGAGAGCAGTACTTC. This sequence encodes CASIERGRVGEQYF.

The rearrangement uses TRBV29-1 and TRBJ1-1; no reliable D call. Germline assignment: CDR1 SQVTM and CDR2 ANQGSEA. V was pared by 4 bases and J by 5 bases, with 11 bases between. This CDR3 contains 12 residues. DNA of the CDR3: TGCAGCGTTGTACGGGGTCTGACTGAAGCTTTCTTT. It codes for CSVVRGLTEAFF.

The chain links TRBV5-1 to TRBJ2-5; 11 bases fit TRBD2. With 4 bases clipped from V and 3 bases from J, the junction kept 5 bases outside the gene matches. This CDR3 region has 15 residues. Looked up from germline, CDR1 is SGHRS and CDR2 is YFSETQ. The CDR3 loop is CASSTGTSGKETQYF. In DNA, the CDR3 is TGCGCCAGCAGCACCGGGACTAGCGGAAAAGAGACCCAGTACTTC.

This chain connects TRBV19 to TRBJ2-4; maybe TRBD1 (6 bases). V dropped 7 bases and J dropped 10 bases, with 14 bases sitting between them. Germline CDR1 reads LNHDA; CDR2 reads SQIVND (reference sequence). There are 12 residues in the CDR3. The CDR3 spells CASTSRTGIQYF. The DNA of the CDR3 is TGTGCCAGTACCTCCAGAACAGGGATTCAGTACTTC.

This chain links TRBV13 with TRBJ2-7; 13 nucleotides match TRBD2. V lost 4 bases and J lost 5; bases outside the gene matches: 8. The CDR3 contains 16 residues. Germline loops: CDR1 PRHDT, CDR2 FYEKMQ (reference sequence). DNA of the CDR3: TGTGCCAGCAGCTCCACCGGGACTAGCGGGATCGACGAGCAGTACTTC. Translated: CASSSTGTSGIDEQYF.

The rearrangement joins TRBV28 to TRBJ1-4; no clear D. Germline CDR1 and CDR2: MDHEN and SYDVKM. The CDR3 has 15 residues. With 5 bases removed from V and 4 bases from J, the gap between germline ends came to 14 bases. DNA of the CDR3: TGTGCCAGCAGTCGCCCCGACACGGTTAATGAAAAACTGTTTTTT. This gives the protein CASSRPDTVNEKLFF.

This clone was seen a handful of times. This sequence joins TRBV30 and TRBJ1-6; 8 positions agree with TRBD1. Per germline, CDR1 GTSNPN and CDR2 SVGIG (reference sequence). CDR3 length equals 13 residues. After removal of 4 bases from V and 9 bases from J, the junction contained 5 bases not matched to a gene. The DNA for the CDR3 is TGTGCCTGGAAGGGGACAGGATCTTCACCCCTCCACTTT. Protein product: CAWKGTGSSPLHF.

The V call is TRBV4-1, the J call TRBJ2-1, with 14 bases matching TRBD2. Germline CDR1 reads MGHRA; CDR2 reads YSYEKL. This CDR3 has 16 residues. V was clipped by 4 bases and J by 4 bases; unmatched bases: 3. CDR3: CASSLRLAGGYNEQFF. CDR3 DNA sequence: TGCGCCAGCAGCCTCCGACTAGCGGGGGGGTACAATGAGCAGTTCTTC.

Comments on this clone: Its ends do not fully match the called genes, so a read error is possible. The rearrangement joins TRBV28 to TRBJ2-7, with D uncertain. The germline CDR1 and CDR2 sequences are MDHEN and SYDVKM. The CDR3 extends over 15 amino acids. CDR3 residues: CASSSQSILLYEQYF. CDR3 DNA: TGTGCCAGCAGTTCACAGAGTATACTCCTGTACGAGCAGTACTTT.

This rearrangement joins TRBV7-9 to TRBJ1-2, with a tentative D call TRBD1 (6 bases). The V end was cut by 4 bases, the J end by 4 bases, with 10 bases between. In germline, CDR1 is SEHNR, CDR2 FQNEAQ (reference sequence). The CDR3 sequence is 13 residues long. The CDR3 region is CASSSVGGYGYTF. DNA for the CDR3: TGTGCCAGCAGCTCTGTAGGGGGCTATGGCTACACCTTC.

The rearrangement links TRBV2 to TRBJ2-5, with 9 nucleotides matching TRBD1. The trim removed 5 bases at V and 1 base at J, leaving 5 bases unmatched. Per the germline V gene, CDR1 is SNHLY and CDR2 is FYNNEI. The CDR3 length is 15 residues. CDR3 in DNA: TGTGCCAGCAGTACGACAGGGGGGATCCAAGAGACCCAGTACTTC. Translated: CASSTTGGIQETQYF.

The gene calls are TRBV4-1 and TRBJ2-5; 9 bases are a match to TRBD1. Germline CDR1 MGHRA, CDR2 YSYEKL. V lost 3 bases and J lost 7; bases outside the gene matches: 12. CDR3 size: 16 residues. The CDR3 DNA is TGCGCCAGCAGCCACAACCCGGGACAGGGAGGGGCGACCCAGTACTTC. Protein sequence: CASSHNPGQGGATQYF.

The chain combines TRBV6-1 with TRBJ2-3, with 11 bases lining up with TRBD2. V lost 2 bases and J lost 7; bases outside the gene matches: 11. CDR1 MNHNS and CDR2 SASEGT come from the germline V gene. This CDR3 is 17 amino acids long. This CDR3 reads CASSELGTSGTQNTQYF. As DNA, the CDR3 is TGTGCCAGCAGTGAATTGGGGACTAGCGGTACACAGAATACGCAGTATTTT.